This is a list of T cell receptor beta chains from one sample in a study of blood T cell repertoires in COVID-19. Assay used: immunoSEQ multiplex PCR; TCRdb lists only in-frame clones, some missing. Among 210,000 or so clones, about four fifths were seen once, and the ten largest hold under 2%. Sequenced: PBMCs or T cells enriched from blood (not recorded which). These receptor sequences come from a man in his 60s who had recovered from COVID-19. Each CDR3 is given with its conserved first and last residue. A D gene is named only where the DNA matches it firmly. Not all rows give a size; the values are once, few, many and, for expanded clones, a class.

clone size: -
V gene: TRBV7-9
D gene: -
J gene: TRBJ1-1
CDR3 DNA: TGTGCCAGCAGCTTAAGGCAGGGGACGGGCACTGAAGCTTTCTTT
CDR3 protein: CASSLRQGTGTEAFF

clone size: few
V gene: TRBV19
D gene: -
J gene: TRBJ1-2
CDR3 DNA: TGTGCCAGTAGTATATCACAGACTAACTATGGCTACACCTTC
CDR3 protein: CASSISQTNYGYTF

clone size: -
V gene: TRBV5-1
D gene: TRBD1
J gene: TRBJ1-6
CDR3 DNA: TGCGCCAGCAGCTTGGAGGGACAGGGAAGATCACCCCTCCACTTT
CDR3 protein: CASSLEGQGRSPLHF

clone size: -
V gene: TRBV7-2
D gene: -
J gene: TRBJ1-2
CDR3 DNA: TGTGCCAGCAGCTTAGGTTCGGGTATCTTAAATAACTATGGCTACACCTTC
CDR3 protein: CASSLGSGILNNYGYTF

clone size: few
V gene: TRBV3-1/TRBV3-2
D gene: -
J gene: TRBJ1-5
CDR3 DNA: TGTGCCAGCAGCCAAGGGGGGGATCAGCCCCAGCATTTT
CDR3 protein: CASSQGGDQPQHF

clone size: -
V gene: TRBV5-1
D gene: -
J gene: TRBJ2-5
CDR3 DNA: TGCGCCAGCAGCTTGAGTCCCTTGGGGCAGATCCAAGAGACCCAGTACTTC
CDR3 protein: CASSLSPLGQIQETQYF

clone size: -
V gene: TRBV2
D gene: TRBD1
J gene: TRBJ1-2
CDR3 DNA: TGTGCCAGCAGGGAAAACAGGGGCGCTAACTATGGCTACACCTTC
CDR3 protein: CASRENRGANYGYTF

clone size: once
V gene: TRBV10-3
D gene: TRBD1
J gene: TRBJ2-5
CDR3 DNA: TGTGCCATCAGTGACCACCGGGACAGGGTAAAGGAGACCCAGTACTTC
CDR3 protein: CAISDHRDRVKETQYF

clone size: -
V gene: TRBV5-1
D gene: -
J gene: TRBJ1-1
CDR3 DNA: TGCGCCAGCAGCTTGGAAGGGGGGAACACTGAAGCTTTCTTT
CDR3 protein: CASSLEGGNTEAFF

clone size: -
V gene: TRBV9
D gene: TRBD1
J gene: TRBJ2-3
CDR3 DNA: TGTGCCAGCAGCGTAGGGGGACAGCCCCAGTATACGCAGTATTTT
CDR3 protein: CASSVGGQPQYTQYF

clone size: once
V gene: TRBV7-9
D gene: -
J gene: TRBJ2-5
CDR3 DNA: TGTGCCAGCAGCCCTACTTGGAGGGAGGACGGAGAGACCCAGTACTTC
CDR3 protein: CASSPTWREDGETQYF

clone size: once
V gene: TRBV11-3
D gene: -
J gene: TRBJ1-1
CDR3 DNA: TGTGCCAGCAGCCTGCGACGGGAGTACGGCACTGAAGCTTTCTTT
CDR3 protein: CASSLRREYGTEAFF

clone size: -
V gene: TRBV9
D gene: -
J gene: TRBJ2-3
CDR3 DNA: TGTGCCAGCAGCGAACCGGACAGTACGCAGTATTTT
CDR3 protein: CASSEPDSTQYF

clone size: -
V gene: TRBV7-2
D gene: TRBD1
J gene: TRBJ1-1
CDR3 DNA: TGTGCCAGCAGGGACAGGGGTTTCACTGAAGCTTTCTTT
CDR3 protein: CASRDRGFTEAFF

clone size: -
V gene: TRBV30
D gene: -
J gene: TRBJ1-3
CDR3 DNA: TGTGCCTGGAGTCTACCCTCTGGAAACACCATATATTTT
CDR3 protein: CAWSLPSGNTIYF

clone size: -
V gene: TRBV19
D gene: TRBD1
J gene: TRBJ2-3
CDR3 DNA: TGTGCCAGTAGTAACCGACAGGGCCTGGGAGATACGCAGTATTTT
CDR3 protein: CASSNRQGLGDTQYF

clone size: -
V gene: TRBV10-2
D gene: TRBD2
J gene: TRBJ2-7
CDR3 DNA: TGCGCCAGCAAAACAGCGGGGAGCTCCTACGAGCAGTACTTC
CDR3 protein: CASKTAGSSYEQYF

clone size: -
V gene: TRBV10-1
D gene: TRBD1
J gene: TRBJ2-7
CDR3 DNA: TGCGCCAGCAGTGCCCCTCTGACAGGGGGCAAGGACGAGCAGTACTTC
CDR3 protein: CASSAPLTGGKDEQYF

clone size: few
V gene: TRBV6-5
D gene: TRBD2
J gene: TRBJ2-1
CDR3 DNA: TGTGCCAGCAGACTAGCGGGGGGGCTTTTCAATGAGCAGTTCTTC
CDR3 protein: CASRLAGGLFNEQFF

clone size: -
V gene: TRBV19
D gene: -
J gene: TRBJ1-1
CDR3 DNA: TGTGCCAGTAGTATAACGTCCGCGGGCAGGATGAACACTGAAGCTTTCTTT
CDR3 protein: CASSITSAGRMNTEAFF

clone size: -
V gene: TRBV10-2
D gene: TRBD2
J gene: TRBJ2-5
CDR3 DNA: TGCGCCAGCAGGGAGGGACTAGCGGGGGCCCAAGAGACCCAGTACTTC
CDR3 protein: CASREGLAGAQETQYF

clone size: -
V gene: TRBV5-4
D gene: TRBD1
J gene: TRBJ2-7
CDR3 DNA: TGTGCCAGCAGCGAGGACAGGAGCTCCTACGAGCAGTACTTC
CDR3 protein: CASSEDRSSYEQYF

clone size: -
V gene: TRBV11-3
D gene: -
J gene: TRBJ2-5
CDR3 DNA: TGTGCCAGCAGCCGGGACCGCGGGGCGCAAGAGACCCAGTACTTC
CDR3 protein: CASSRDRGAQETQYF

clone size: -
V gene: TRBV2
D gene: TRBD1
J gene: TRBJ1-5
CDR3 DNA: TGTGCCAGCAGTGGAGGACAGGTCCGTCAGCCCCAGCATTTT
CDR3 protein: CASSGGQVRQPQHF

clone size: -
V gene: TRBV20-1
D gene: TRBD2
J gene: TRBJ2-7
CDR3 DNA: TGCAGTGCTAGTGCTAGCGGGGTCGCCTCCTACGAGCAGTACTTC
CDR3 protein: CSASASGVASYEQYF

clone size: -
V gene: TRBV19
D gene: TRBD1
J gene: TRBJ1-2
CDR3 DNA: TGTGCCAGTAGCAGGACAGGGGGCGGAAACTATGGCTACACCTTC
CDR3 protein: CASSRTGGGNYGYTF

clone size: -
V gene: TRBV5-4
D gene: TRBD1
J gene: TRBJ2-7
CDR3 DNA: TGTGCCAGCAGCGATCGACAGGGTTCCTACGAGCAGTACTTC
CDR3 protein: CASSDRQGSYEQYF

clone size: -
V gene: TRBV5-1
D gene: -
J gene: TRBJ1-4
CDR3 DNA: TGCGCCAGCAGCTTGGCCGCGCAGGGCGTGAAGGAAAAACTGTTTTTT
CDR3 protein: CASSLAAQGVKEKLFF

clone size: -
V gene: TRBV11-2
D gene: -
J gene: TRBJ2-1
CDR3 DNA: TGTGCCAGCAGCTTAGATCGCGGGACCCAAATTTACAATGAGCAGTTCTTC
CDR3 protein: CASSLDRGTQIYNEQFF